A single sample is the source of the 10 T cell receptor beta chains below, sequenced in a study of blood T cell repertoires in COVID-19 (dated by TCRdb to between 2020 and 2021). The library came from the immunoSEQ multiplex PCR assay. This is the immuneACCESS table as TCRdb keeps it, with only in-frame sequences that have V and J called. A part of the clones is gone; compared with another copy, unresolved V genes explain less than half, and the rest is unexplained. Here the sample has fewer than 200,000 clones; less than 85% occur a single time. The biggest ten clones account for less than 3% of the sample. Material for sequencing was peripheral blood. These receptors were collected from a woman of 80 years or more with acute or convalescent COVID-19.

This clone was counted between two and nine times. The J gene is TRBJ2-3, the V gene TRBV7-8, with a tentative D call TRBD2 (7 bases). V was shortened by 8 bases and J by 6 bases, with 21 bases between the two germline ends. There are 15 residues in the CDR3. Germline V lookup: CDR1 SGHVS, CDR2 FQNEAQ. The CDR3 DNA sequence: TGTGCCAGCTGGGGGGCGGGAGAGACCCAGGATACGCAGTATTTT. Its protein product is CASWGAGETQDTQYF.

The chain recombines TRBV30 with TRBJ2-7; D is ambiguous. Trimming took off 2 bases at V and 8 bases at J, with 19 bases between the two ends. CDR3 length equals 14 residues. Germline V gives CDR1 GTSNPN, CDR2 SVGIG (reference sequence). The CDR3 nucleotides are TGTGCCTGGAGTAAGCCCCCCGAACGAGTCAAGCAGTACTTC. Translated: CAWSKPPERVKQYF. Full variable domain (outside the CDR3, taken from reference TRBV30 and TRBJ2-7): SQTIHQWPATLVQPVGSPLSLECTVEGTSNPNLYWYRQAAGRGLQLLFYSVGIGQISSEVPQNLSASRPQDRQFILSSKKLLLSDSGFYLCAWSKPPERVKQYFGPGTRLTVT.

The chain joins TRBV4-2 to TRBJ2-7; 11 bases match TRBD1. CDR3 length: 15 residues. Germline V gene lookup returns CDR1 LGHNA and CDR2 YNFKEQ. V was pared by 5 bases and J by 0 bases, with 3 bases of the junction left unmatched. The CDR3 DNA reads TGTGCCAGCAGCAAGGACAGGGGGCTCTCCTACGAGCAGTACTTC. Amino acid sequence: CASSKDRGLSYEQYF.

V gene TRBV5-1 combines with J gene TRBJ2-7, with 11 bases aligning to TRBD2. This CDR3 contains 16 residues. V dropped 4 bases and J dropped 6; count of bases not matched to a gene: 12. Germline-derived CDR1 and CDR2 are SGHRS and YFSETQ. The CDR3 region has the DNA TGCGCCAGCAGCATCTTAGCGGGAGGGCCAGGGAGCGAGCAGTACTTC. Translated: CASSILAGGPGSEQYF.

J is TRBJ1-3 and V is TRBV7-2; D uncertain. In germline, CDR1 is SGHTA, CDR2 FQGNSA. Trimming left V 5 bases short and J 0 bases short, with 11 bases between. The CDR3 spans 15 residues. The CDR3 DNA reads TGTGCCAGCAGCCGTGCAGGCGTCTCTGGAAACACCATATATTTT. It specifies CASSRAGVSGNTIYF.

The chain uses TRBV24-1 and TRBJ2-6, with 15 bases identical to TRBD2. The CDR3 is 20 residues long. Trimming at V came to 9 bases and at J to 0 bases, leaving 11 bases not matched to a gene. Germline CDR1 is KGHDR and CDR2 is SFDVKD. CDR3 nucleotide sequence: TGTGCCACCTCTTCCTCCGGGACTAGCGGGGGGAGCTCTGGGGCCAACGTCCTGACTTTC. As protein: CATSSSGTSGGSSGANVLTF.

The V call is TRBV11-1, the J call TRBJ2-3; 9 bases are shared with TRBD1. The junction had 3 bases not matched to a gene; V was cut back by 2 bases and J by 6 bases. The CDR3 is made up of 14 amino acids. Looked up from germline, CDR1 is SGHAT and CDR2 is FQDESV (reference sequence). CDR3 bases: TGTGCCAGCAGCTTAAACAGGGGGCGTGATACGCAGTATTTT. Protein product: CASSLNRGRDTQYF.

This clone turned up a few times. The chain couples TRBV28 to TRBJ1-1, with D possibly matching TRBD1 (5 bases). Trimming left V 6 bases short and J 8 bases short, with 22 bases between. This CDR3 is 15 amino acids long. Per germline, CDR1 MDHEN and CDR2 SYDVKM. The CDR3 coding sequence is TGTGCCAGCAGCACCGGGCAGGGTCCTTCCTGGGAAGCTTTCTTT. Its translation is CASSTGQGPSWEAFF.

The J gene is TRBJ2-3, the V gene TRBV10-2; TRBD1 aligns across 7 bases. CDR1 and CDR2 from the germline V gene are WSHSY and SAAADI. The CDR3 covers 14 residues. V lost 1 base and J lost 10; bases outside the gene matches: 8. Here the CDR3 DNA reads TGCGCCAGCAGTGAGTTAGGACAGGATGGGTCGCAGTATTTT. Amino acids: CASSELGQDGSQYF.

This sequence joins TRBV18 and TRBJ2-6; D is possibly TRBD1 (6 bases). CDR3 size: 19 residues. With 5 bases removed from V and 4 bases from J, the gap between germline ends came to 24 bases. Germline-derived CDR1 and CDR2 are KGHSH and LQKENI. The CDR3 bases are TGTGCCAGCTCAAGGGTTGCAGGGGAGAGACGATCCGGGGCCAACGTCCTGACTTTC. Its translation: CASSRVAGERRSGANVLTF.